This entry lists 15 T cell receptor beta chains sequenced from one sample in a study of blood T cell repertoires in COVID-19. The assay was immunoSEQ multiplex PCR, and TCRdb's table has in-frame clones only and misses some. The data contain about 140,000 clones, about three quarters of them singletons. Sequenced: peripheral blood. These receptors all come from a man over 45 with acute or convalescent COVID-19.

The table lists this clone with a count of one. Different DNA sequences within this sample yield the same CDR3. This rearrangement joins TRBV2 to TRBJ1-1; no reliable D call. Germline V lookup: CDR1 SNHLY, CDR2 FYNNEI. The CDR3 extends over 11 amino acids. Trimming took 5 bases from V and 3 from J, leaving 4 bases between them. The CDR3 loop is CASSYYTEAFF. For the CDR3, the DNA is TGTGCCAGCAGTTATTACACTGAAGCTTTCTTT. The full variable domain, rest sourced from reference TRBV2 and TRBJ1-1, is EPEVTQTPSHQVTQMGQEVILRCVPISNHLYFYWYRQILGQKVEFLVSFYNNEISEKSEIFDDQFSVERPDGSNFTLKIRSTKLEDSAMYFCASSYYTEAFFGQGTRLTVV.

V gene TRBV28 combines with J gene TRBJ2-1; 8 bases line up with TRBD2. V lost 5 bases to trimming and J lost 5 bases; unmatched junction nucleotides: 8. CDR3 size: 15 residues. Germline V CDR1 and CDR2: MDHEN, SYDVKM. DNA for the CDR3: TGTGCCAGCAGTCCAGCGGGGGTGGTCCACAATGAGCAGTTCTTC. Translating it yields CASSPAGVVHNEQFF. The full variable domain, completed using reference TRBV28 and TRBJ2-1, is DVKVTQSSRYLVKRTGEKVFLECVQDMDHENMFWYRQDPGLGLRLIYFSYDVKMKEKGDIPEGYSVSREKKERFSLILESASTNQTSMYLCASSPAGVVHNEQFFGPGTRLTVL.

The V and J genes are TRBV7-3 and TRBJ2-5; 9 nucleotides agree with TRBD2. The CDR3 sequence is 17 residues long. Germline CDR1 reads SGHTA; CDR2 reads FQGTGA. The trim removed 1 base at V and 4 bases at J, leaving 10 bases unmatched. The CDR3 here is CASSLSLGGGAGETQYF. The CDR3, as DNA: TGTGCCAGCAGCTTAAGTCTTGGCGGGGGGGCCGGAGAGACCCAGTACTTC.

J is TRBJ2-3 and V is TRBV19; 12 bases are shared with TRBD1. The trim removed 5 bases at V and 1 base at J, leaving 4 bases unmatched. This CDR3 has 16 residues. Germline V lookup: CDR1 LNHDA, CDR2 SQIVND (reference sequence). The CDR3 reads CASSLGTGGGTDTQYF. The CDR3 coding sequence is TGTGCCAGTAGTCTTGGGACAGGGGGCGGCACAGATACGCAGTATTTT.

The J gene is TRBJ1-5, the V gene TRBV12-3 or TRBV12-4, with D possibly matching TRBD1 (5 bases). The CDR3 sequence is 13 residues long. V lost 7 bases and J 4 bases, leaving 11 bases between the germline ends. CDR3 protein: CASTVAGNQPQHF. The CDR3 region has the DNA TGTGCCAGCACAGTAGCAGGGAATCAGCCCCAGCATTTT.

The V gene is TRBV18, the J gene TRBJ2-3; 11 bases are a match to TRBD2. Germline values: CDR1 KGHSH, CDR2 LQKENI. Unmatched junction bases numbered 9, after V lost 3 bases and J lost 4 bases. The CDR3 is 17 amino acids. CDR3 sequence reads: CASSPPTSGGDADTQYF. The CDR3 region has the DNA TGTGCCAGCTCACCTCCAACTAGCGGGGGAGACGCAGATACGCAGTATTTT.

This clone was observed a handful of times. The chain links TRBV5-4 to TRBJ1-5, with D uncertain. V was cut by 4 bases and J by 3 bases, with 8 bases left in between. Germline V gives CDR1 SGHNT, CDR2 YYREEE (reference sequence). There are 13 residues in the CDR3. CDR3 in amino acids: CASSDGINQPQHF. CDR3 nucleotide sequence: TGTGCCAGCAGCGACGGGATCAATCAGCCCCAGCATTTT.

This clone was recorded once. V gene TRBV18 combines with J gene TRBJ1-4, with TRBD1 matching over 7 bases. J was trimmed by 4 bases and V by 6 bases; bases with no gene match: 8. The CDR3 is 15 amino acids. Looked up from germline, CDR1 is KGHSH and CDR2 is LQKENI. CDR3 region: CASSQYGQDNEKLFF. The CDR3 region has the DNA TGTGCCAGCTCCCAGTATGGACAGGATAATGAAAAACTGTTTTTT.

The rearrangement links TRBV19 to TRBJ2-1; no clear D. The V end was cut by 3 bases, the J end by 4 bases, with 7 bases between. Germline V gene lookup returns CDR1 LNHDA and CDR2 SQIVND (reference sequence). The CDR3 has 13 amino acids. CDR3 coding DNA: TGTGCCAGTAGTATCTCCCCGTACAATGAGCAGTTCTTC. Translated, it gives CASSISPYNEQFF.

This clone was detected only once. Other DNA variants within this sample encode the same CDR3. The chain has TRBV18 and TRBJ1-3; maybe TRBD1 (5 bases). This CDR3 comprises 16 residues. Deletions cut 3 bases from V and 4 bases from J, with 16 bases between. From germline, CDR1 is KGHSH and CDR2 LQKENI. The CDR3 sequence: CASSPSQGSSGNTIYF. CDR3 nucleotide sequence: TGTGCCAGCTCACCCTCGCAGGGATCATCCGGAAACACCATATATTTT.

The chain couples TRBV3-1 (or the pseudogene TRBV3-2) to TRBJ2-7; 12 bases map to TRBD2. The V gene's germline CDR1 is LGHDT and CDR2 YNNKEL (reference sequence). V was clipped by 3 bases and J by 4 bases; unmatched bases: 10. The CDR3 sequence is 17 residues long. CDR3 loop: CASSHKGLAGGAYEQYF. The CDR3 DNA sequence: TGTGCCAGCAGCCATAAGGGGCTAGCGGGGGGGGCATACGAGCAGTACTTC.

The V and J genes are TRBV12-3 or TRBV12-4 and TRBJ1-2, with unresolved D. This CDR3 has 13 residues. Trimming took 3 bases from V and 2 from J, leaving 7 bases between them. Written as DNA, the CDR3 is TGTGCCAGCAGTTTTGGCAGGAACTATGGCTACACCTTC. This encodes CASSFGRNYGYTF.

The CDR3 loop is CASSLGGPTQNTEAFF. The CDR3 bases are TGCGCCAGCAGCTTGGGGGGGCCTACACAGAACACTGAAGCTTTCTTT. The chain uses TRBV5-1 and TRBJ1-1, with D perhaps matching TRBD1 (6 bases). The V gene's germline CDR1 is SGHRS and CDR2 YFSETQ. This CDR3 region has 16 residues. The ends were cut back, 0 bases at V and 1 base at J, with 13 bases in the middle.

The CDR3 DNA follows: TGCAGCGGCTCCGGGGGGGCCACGGATACGCAGTATTTT. Translating it yields CSGSGGATDTQYF. This chain links TRBV29-1 with TRBJ2-3; 8 bases agree with TRBD2. The CDR3 sequence is 13 residues long. The V and J ends lost 7 bases and 6 bases, in that order; junction bases with no gene match: 9. CDR1 is SQVTM, CDR2 ANQGSEA, per germline.

The chain has TRBV7-2 and TRBJ1-5; D is unclear. V was pared by 5 bases and J by 1 base, with 9 bases between. The CDR3 runs 14 residues. Germline V gene data show CDR1 as SGHTA and CDR2 as FQGNSA. The CDR3 spells CASSLDSSNQPQHF. CDR3 nucleotide sequence: TGTGCCAGCAGCCTGGACTCGAGCAATCAGCCCCAGCATTTT.